Below, 27 T cell receptor beta chains from the same sample are listed, as sequenced in a study of Graves' ophthalmopathy and Graves' hyperthyroidism. TCR beta CDR3 amplification used RNA transcripts. Second-round multiplex PCR came after first-round RT-PCR with HTBI primers. TCRdb re-analysed the multiplex PCR reads in MiXCR, keeping a single row per CDR3 protein. The sample has 150,000 to 200,000 distinct CDR3 sequences, approximately 40% seen once. The sample comprised peripheral blood. The receptors were sampled from a woman aged 40 to 49 with Graves' ophthalmopathy.

This clonotype was seen many times. The J gene is TRBJ2-2, the V gene TRBV29-1; D tentatively reads TRBD1 or TRBD2 (5 bases each). CDR1 is SQVTM, CDR2 ANQGSEA, per germline. The CDR3 runs to 14 residues. V was pared by 5 bases and J by 2 bases, with 12 bases between. CDR3 sequence reads: CSVRERGNTGELFF. Here the CDR3 DNA reads TGCAGCGTTCGGGAAAGGGGAAACACCGGGGAGCTGTTTTTT.

The chain combines TRBV6-5 with TRBJ2-2; 7 bases line up with TRBD1. CDR1 MNHEY and CDR2 SVGAGI come from the germline V gene. This CDR3 comprises 16 residues. V dropped 5 bases and J dropped 0; count of bases not matched to a gene: 6. The chain's CDR3 is CASSTDRAANTGELFF. The CDR3 coding sequence is TGTGCCAGCAGTACCGACAGGGCAGCGAACACCGGGGAGCTGTTTTTT.

Details on this clonotype: A much larger clone sits a single nucleotide away, making a read error possible. The chain employs TRBV12-3 or TRBV12-4 and TRBJ2-4; 10 bases match TRBD2. The CDR3 runs to 19 residues. DNA of the CDR3: TGTACCAGCACCTGGACTAGCGGCAGACCCGATGTAGCCAAAAACATTCAGTACTTC. It yields the protein CTSTWTSGRPDVAKNIQYF.

This clonotype was seen more than once but under ten times. The V and J genes are TRBV6-5 and TRBJ2-2; tentatively, D is TRBD2 (6 bases). V lost 7 bases and J 7 bases, leaving 13 bases between the germline ends. The CDR3 has 13 amino acids. Per germline, CDR1 MNHEY and CDR2 SVGAGI. CDR3 coding DNA: TGTGCCAGCACTTTCTCGACTAGCGGGGAGCTGTTTTTT. Protein: CASTFSTSGELFF.

This clonotype was recorded many times. The chain recombines TRBV12-3 or TRBV12-4 with TRBJ2-5; D not certain. The germline V and J ends were trimmed by 1 base and 2 bases, with 8 bases remaining between them. The CDR3 is 14 residues long. The CDR3 nucleotides read TGTGCCAGCAGTTTAGGAGCCGCGCAAGAGACCCAGTACTTC. Its translation: CASSLGAAQETQYF.

The rearrangement links TRBV6-1 to TRBJ2-7; D gene unclear. Trimming took 10 bases from V and 1 from J, leaving 14 bases between them. Germline V gives CDR1 MNHNS, CDR2 SASEGT. This CDR3 has 13 amino acids. This CDR3 reads CATVDGFSYEQYF. The CDR3 DNA follows: TGTGCCACCGTTGACGGATTTTCCTACGAGCAGTACTTC.

There are many counts of this clonotype. This sequence joins TRBV28 and TRBJ1-3, with no clear D. CDR1 is MDHEN, CDR2 SYDVKM, per germline. Trimming cost V 5 bases and J 4 bases, with 6 bases left between them. This CDR3 region has 12 residues. The CDR3 loop reads CASSTLGNTIYF. The CDR3 coding sequence is TGTGCCAGCAGTACACTAGGAAACACCATATATTTT.

This clonotype was counted at least ten times. V gene TRBV6-5 combines with J gene TRBJ1-5, with D tentatively TRBD1 (5 bases). Germline-derived CDR1 and CDR2 are MNHEY and SVGAGI. Trimming took 4 bases from V and 7 from J, leaving 17 bases between them. This CDR3 region has 15 residues. CDR3 protein: CASSLGGKGWQPQHF. CDR3 coding DNA: TGTGCCAGCAGTTTGGGAGGAAAGGGGTGGCAGCCCCAGCATTTT.

This clonotype was counted ten times or more. The V call is TRBV6-1, the J call TRBJ2-5; D is uncertain. The CDR3 spans 13 residues. V shed 6 bases and J shed 4 bases, with 12 bases lying between them. Per germline, CDR1 MNHNS and CDR2 SASEGT. As DNA, the CDR3 is TGTGCCAGCAGCGCCACATACATAGAGACCCAGTACTTC. Amino acids: CASSATYIETQYF.

This clonotype has at least ten counts. The V gene is TRBV18, the J gene TRBJ1-2; 9 nucleotides align to TRBD1. J was trimmed by 5 bases and V by 2 bases; bases with no gene match: 6. This CDR3 is built from 15 residues. The germline CDR1 and CDR2 sequences are KGHSH and LQKENI. The CDR3 protein is CASSPNVGQGYGYTF. CDR3 in DNA: TGTGCCAGCTCACCAAACGTCGGACAGGGGTATGGCTACACCTTC.

This clonotype was detected ten times or more. J is TRBJ1-1 and V is TRBV27, with D unresolved. V lost 3 bases, J lost 7 bases, and 15 bases lay in between. CDR1 MNHEY and CDR2 SMNVEV come from the germline V gene (reference sequence). This CDR3 is built from 14 residues. CDR3 protein: CASSFTTSPLEAFF. The DNA for the CDR3 is TGTGCCAGCAGTTTTACAACTAGCCCTCTTGAAGCTTTCTTT.

This clonotype came up many times. The V gene is TRBV14, the J gene TRBJ1-1, with D possibly matching TRBD1 (5 bases). The germline V gene has CDR1 SGHDN and CDR2 FVKESK. The CDR3 sequence is 15 residues long. Deletions cut 2 bases from V and 4 bases from J, with 14 bases between. CDR3 protein: CASSQTRDAGTEAFF. CDR3 coding DNA: TGTGCCAGCAGCCAAACCAGGGACGCCGGCACTGAAGCTTTCTTT.

This clonotype was observed many times. The rearrangement uses TRBV28 and TRBJ1-1, with D unresolved. The V and J ends lost 7 bases and 0 bases respectively, with 12 bases between them. The CDR3 sequence is 14 residues long. The germline V gene encodes CDR1 MDHEN and CDR2 SYDVKM. In DNA form, the CDR3 reads TGTGCCAGCACCCTCGGGCAGATGAACACTGAAGCTTTCTTT. Its translation: CASTLGQMNTEAFF.

This clonotype was seen at least ten times. This rearrangement joins TRBV18 to TRBJ2-7, with a weak D call TRBD1 (5 bases). The CDR3 extends over 15 amino acids. CDR1 and CDR2 (germline): KGHSH, LQKENI. Trimming left V 2 bases short and J 0 bases short, with 11 bases between. The CDR3 nucleotides read TGTGCCAGCTCACCAGGCAGGGAAAACTCCTACGAGCAGTACTTC. It encodes CASSPGRENSYEQYF.

This clonotype was found many times. The chain joins TRBV9 to TRBJ2-5, with a possible D match to TRBD2 (5 bases). Deletions cut 0 bases from V and 4 bases from J, with 16 bases between. The CDR3 runs to 16 residues. In germline, CDR1 is SGDLS, CDR2 YYNGEE. CDR3 region: CASSVEVGELRETQYF. Here the CDR3 DNA reads TGTGCCAGCAGCGTAGAGGTGGGAGAATTGAGAGAGACCCAGTACTTC.

This clonotype occurred once. The V call is TRBV6-2 or TRBV6-3, the J call TRBJ1-1, with a tentative D call TRBD1 (5 bases). The CDR3 runs 14 residues. V was clipped by 2 bases and J by 3 bases, with 10 bases between them. Per germline, CDR1 MNHEY and CDR2 SVGEGT. DNA for the CDR3: TGTGCCAGCAGTTACGGGGGGTTTGACACTGAAGCTTTCTTT. Amino acids: CASSYGGFDTEAFF.

The chain has TRBV11-1 and TRBJ2-7; no reliable D call. The germline V and J ends were trimmed by 0 bases and 5 bases, with 17 bases remaining between them. Germline CDR1 is SGHAT and CDR2 is FQDESV (reference sequence). CDR3 length equals 16 residues. CDR3 sequence (DNA): TGTGCCAGCAGCTTAGCCCCGGGTGGGTATTGGCACGAGCAGTACTTC. Amino acid sequence: CASSLAPGGYWHEQYF.

Many counts were recorded for this clonotype. The chain recombines TRBV29-1 with TRBJ2-4; D perhaps matches TRBD2 (6 bases). The CDR3 length is 12 residues. Trimming left V 3 bases short and J 8 bases short, with 11 bases between. CDR1 is SQVTM and CDR2 is ANQGSEA in the germline V gene. The CDR3 DNA reads as TGCAGCGTTGAGCTCGGGGGAGACATTCAGTACTTC. Protein sequence: CSVELGGDIQYF.

This clonotype has ten or more counts. The chain joins TRBV28 to TRBJ1-1; no clear D. The ends were cut back, 7 bases at V and 4 bases at J, with 13 bases in the middle. This CDR3 is 13 amino acids long. Looked up from germline, CDR1 is MDHEN and CDR2 is SYDVKM. This CDR3 reads CASKGRGSTEAFF. For the CDR3, the DNA is TGTGCCAGCAAAGGCAGAGGTAGCACTGAAGCTTTCTTT.

This clonotype has ten or more counts. The chain has TRBV12-3 or TRBV12-4 and TRBJ2-7; 8 positions match TRBD1. After removal of 2 bases from V and 6 bases from J, the junction contained 9 bases not matched to a gene. The CDR3 is made up of 15 amino acids. The CDR3 region has the DNA TGTGCCAGCAGTTTACAAGCCGGGACAGGTGTCGAGCAGTACTTC. Translated, it gives CASSLQAGTGVEQYF.

The chain combines TRBV6-2 or TRBV6-3 with TRBJ2-7; either TRBD1 or TRBD2 may fit D (6 bases each). This CDR3 is 14 amino acids long. Trimming took 6 bases from V and 1 from J, leaving 13 bases between them. Germline CDR1 MNHEY, CDR2 SVGEGT. The CDR3 here is CASRNGGGSYEQYF. DNA for the CDR3: TGTGCCAGCAGAAACGGAGGGGGGTCCTACGAGCAGTACTTC.

This clonotype was counted a single time. The chain carries TRBV30 and TRBJ1-2; D unclear. V shed 2 bases and J shed 4 bases, with 8 bases lying between them. The length of the CDR3 is 12 residues. Germline CDR1 reads GTSNPN; CDR2 reads SVGIG (reference sequence). CDR3 DNA sequence: TGTGCCTGGAGTCAGGAAACCTATGGCTACACCTTC. Translating gives CAWSQETYGYTF. Complete variable domain (other parts from reference TRBV30 and TRBJ1-2): SQTIHQWPATLVQPVGSPLSLECTVEGTSNPNLYWYRQAAGRGLQLLFYSVGIGQISSEVPQNLSASRPQDRQFILSSKKLLLSDSGFYLCAWSQETYGYTFGSGTRLTVV.

This clonotype was found many times. The genes are TRBV7-3 and TRBJ2-5, with 11 bases identical to TRBD1. Losses at the gene ends were 8 bases for V and 5 bases for J; bases not matched to a gene: 10. This CDR3 contains 15 residues. Germline lookup yields CDR1 SGHTA and CDR2 FQGTGA. This CDR3 is CASGRTGGVLETQYF. CDR3 sequence (DNA): TGTGCCAGCGGGAGGACAGGGGGCGTTTTGGAGACCCAGTACTTC.

This clonotype was detected ten times or more. V gene TRBV12-3 or TRBV12-4 combines with J gene TRBJ1-2; D may be TRBD1 (5 bases). The length of the CDR3 is 12 residues. The V end was cut by 6 bases, the J end by 4 bases, with 9 bases between. CDR3 loop: CASRPGSYGYTF. As DNA, the CDR3 is TGTGCCAGCAGGCCAGGGTCCTATGGCTACACCTTC.

This clonotype was seen at least ten times. This chain joins TRBV15 and TRBJ2-1; D is undetermined. There are 15 residues in the CDR3. V was cut by 0 bases and J by 3 bases, with 9 bases left in between. Germline V gene data show CDR1 as LNHNV and CDR2 as YYDKDF (reference sequence). The CDR3 is CATSRDSAGYNEQFF. DNA of the CDR3: TGTGCCACCAGCAGAGACTCAGCCGGCTACAATGAGCAGTTCTTC.

This clonotype was seen at least ten times. The CDR3 here is CASSYSTGGTAGYTF. The CDR3 bases are TGTGCCAGCAGTTACTCGACGGGAGGGACAGCTGGCTACACCTTC. The genes are TRBV6-5 and TRBJ1-2; 7 bases map to TRBD1. The germline V gene encodes CDR1 MNHEY and CDR2 SVGAGI. Losses at the gene ends were 0 bases for V and 7 bases for J; bases not matched to a gene: 8. This CDR3 has 15 residues.

This clonotype was detected ten times or more. V is TRBV20-1 and J is TRBJ1-1; D is perhaps TRBD1 (6 bases). Germline loops: CDR1 DFQATT, CDR2 SNEGSKA (reference sequence). The CDR3 totals 14 residues. Trimming stripped 6 bases from V and 4 bases from J, with 18 bases between. CDR3 nucleotides: TGCAGTGCCCGAATTACAGGGACGCGCACTGAAGCTTTCTTT. Translation gives CSARITGTRTEAFF.